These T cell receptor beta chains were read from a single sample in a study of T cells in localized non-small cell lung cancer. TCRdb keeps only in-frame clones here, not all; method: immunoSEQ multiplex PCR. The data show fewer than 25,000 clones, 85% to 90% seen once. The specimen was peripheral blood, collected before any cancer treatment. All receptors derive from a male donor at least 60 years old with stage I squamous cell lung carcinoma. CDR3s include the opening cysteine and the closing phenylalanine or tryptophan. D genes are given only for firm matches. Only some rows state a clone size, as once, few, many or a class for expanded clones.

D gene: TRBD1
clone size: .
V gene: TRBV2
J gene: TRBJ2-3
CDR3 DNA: TGTGCCAGCAGCTTGGACAGGCAAGTCACAGATACGCAGTATTTT
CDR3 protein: CASSLDRQVTDTQYF

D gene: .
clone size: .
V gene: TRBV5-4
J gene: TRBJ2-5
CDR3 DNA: TGTGCCAGCAGCTTAGATGGGACCCAGTACTTC
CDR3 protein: CASSLDGTQYF

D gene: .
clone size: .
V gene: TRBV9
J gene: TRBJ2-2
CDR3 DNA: TGTGCCAGCAGCGTAGGACACCGGAACACCGGGGAGCTGTTTTTT
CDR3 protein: CASSVGHRNTGELFF

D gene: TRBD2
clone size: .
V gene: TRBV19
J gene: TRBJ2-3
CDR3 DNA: TGTGCCAGTAGTATCCCTCGCGGGGGAGCGGGGGGTAGCACAGATACGCAGTATTTT
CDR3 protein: CASSIPRGGAGGSTDTQYF

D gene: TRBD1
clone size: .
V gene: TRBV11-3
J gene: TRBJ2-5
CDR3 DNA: TGTGCCAGCAGCGTCGGACCCGGGACAGGGGGCCGAGAGACCCAGTACTTC
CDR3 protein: CASSVGPGTGGRETQYF

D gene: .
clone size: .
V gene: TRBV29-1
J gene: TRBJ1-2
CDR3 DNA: TGCAGCGTTGAAGATTCGGCCAACTATGGCTACACCTTC
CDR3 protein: CSVEDSANYGYTF

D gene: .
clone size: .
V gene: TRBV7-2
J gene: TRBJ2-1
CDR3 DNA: TGTGCCAGCAGCTTTTGGGGGAGTGAGCAGTTCTTC
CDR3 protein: CASSFWGSEQFF

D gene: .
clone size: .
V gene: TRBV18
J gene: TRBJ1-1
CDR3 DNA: TGTGCCAGCTCACCAGGGGGTTTGGGCACTGAAGCTTTCTTT
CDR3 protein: CASSPGGLGTEAFF

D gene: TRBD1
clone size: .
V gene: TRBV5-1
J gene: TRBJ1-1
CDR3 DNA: TGCGCCAGCAGCTTAGGACAGGGTGAAGCTTTCTTT
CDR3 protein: CASSLGQGEAFF

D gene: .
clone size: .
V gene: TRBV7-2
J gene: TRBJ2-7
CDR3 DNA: TGTGCCAGCAGCTTAGCGCGAACAGCCGGCTACGAGCAGTACTTC
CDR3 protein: CASSLARTAGYEQYF

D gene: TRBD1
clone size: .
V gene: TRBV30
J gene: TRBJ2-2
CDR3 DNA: TGTGCCTGGGAAGGACAGGTGGGGACCGGGGAGCTGTTTTTT
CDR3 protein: CAWEGQVGTGELFF

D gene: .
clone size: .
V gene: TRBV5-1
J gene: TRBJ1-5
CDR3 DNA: TGCGCCAGCAGCCCTGAAGGGGCACAGATGAATCAGCCCCAGCATTTT
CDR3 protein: CASSPEGAQMNQPQHF

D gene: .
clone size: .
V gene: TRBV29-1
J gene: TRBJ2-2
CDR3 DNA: TGCAGCGTTGAACCCACAGGGACCGGGGAGCTGTTTTTT
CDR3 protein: CSVEPTGTGELFF

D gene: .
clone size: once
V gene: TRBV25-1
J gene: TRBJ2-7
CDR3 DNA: TGTGCCAGCAGTGTCGCCTACGAGCAGTACTTC
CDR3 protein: CASSVAYEQYF

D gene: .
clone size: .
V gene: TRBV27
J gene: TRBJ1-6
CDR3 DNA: TGTGCCAGCAGTTACAGTTCCGATAATTCACCCCTCCACTTT
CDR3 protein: CASSYSSDNSPLHF

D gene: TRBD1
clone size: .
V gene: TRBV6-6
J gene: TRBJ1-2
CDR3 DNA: TGTGCCGGAGGACAGGGAGACTATGGCTACACCTTC
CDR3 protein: CAGGQGDYGYTF

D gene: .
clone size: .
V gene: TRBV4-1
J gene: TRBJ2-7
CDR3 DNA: TGCGCCAGCAGCCAAGGGTCAAACTACGAGCAGTACTTC
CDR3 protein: CASSQGSNYEQYF

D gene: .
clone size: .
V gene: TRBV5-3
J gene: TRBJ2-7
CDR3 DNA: TGTGCCAGCAGCTTGAGCTCCTACGAGCAGTACTTC
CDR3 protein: CASSLSSYEQYF

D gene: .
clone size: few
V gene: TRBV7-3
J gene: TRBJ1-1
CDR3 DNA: TGTGCCAGCAGCTTAACCGACACAGGGTCGGACACTGAAGCTTTCTTT
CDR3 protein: CASSLTDTGSDTEAFF

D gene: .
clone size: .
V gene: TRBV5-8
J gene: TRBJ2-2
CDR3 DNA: TGTGCCAGCAGCTTGTGGTTAGGGTCGAACACCGGGGAGCTGTTTTTT
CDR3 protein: CASSLWLGSNTGELFF

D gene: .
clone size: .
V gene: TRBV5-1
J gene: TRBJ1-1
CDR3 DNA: TGCGCCAGCAGCTTCGAAGGGACTGACGGCGCTGAAGCTTTCTTT
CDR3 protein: CASSFEGTDGAEAFF

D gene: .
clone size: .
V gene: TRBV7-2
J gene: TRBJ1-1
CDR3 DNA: TGTGCCAGCAGCGAGAGCTCTATGAACACTGAAGCTTTCTTT
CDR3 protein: CASSESSMNTEAFF

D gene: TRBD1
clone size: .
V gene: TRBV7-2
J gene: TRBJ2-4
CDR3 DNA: TGTGCCAGCAGCTTAGAGGGGGCGGGTGGAAAAAACATTCAGTACTTC
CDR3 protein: CASSLEGAGGKNIQYF

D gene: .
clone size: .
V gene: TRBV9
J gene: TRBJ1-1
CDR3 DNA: TGTGCCAGCAGCGCCGGACTGAGGGACACTGAAGCTTTCTTT
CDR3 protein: CASSAGLRDTEAFF

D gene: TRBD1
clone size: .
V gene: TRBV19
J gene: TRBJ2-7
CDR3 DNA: TGTGCCAGTAAGACAGGGGGTCTCGGTGAGCAGTACTTC
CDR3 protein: CASKTGGLGEQYF

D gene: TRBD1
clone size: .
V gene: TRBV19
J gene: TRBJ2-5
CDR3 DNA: TGTGCCAGTAGTATAAACAGGGGGGAGACCCAGTACTTC
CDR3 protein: CASSINRGETQYF

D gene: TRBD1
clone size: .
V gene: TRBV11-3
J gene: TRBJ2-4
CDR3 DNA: TGTGCCAGCAGCTTAGGAGAGGGGGCGGACATTCAGTACTTC
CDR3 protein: CASSLGEGADIQYF

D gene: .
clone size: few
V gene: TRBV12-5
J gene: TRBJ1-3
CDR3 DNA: TGTGCTAGTGGTTTAAGAGGGGGTCTAAGTGGCTCTGGAAACACCATATATTTT
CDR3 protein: CASGLRGGLSGSGNTIYF

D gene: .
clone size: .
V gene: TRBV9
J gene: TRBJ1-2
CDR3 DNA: TGTGCCAGCAGCGCCCATGGGACAACCTATGGCTACACCTTC
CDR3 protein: CASSAHGTTYGYTF

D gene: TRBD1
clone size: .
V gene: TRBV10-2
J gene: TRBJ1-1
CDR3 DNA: TGCGCCAGCTCACCATCAGGGGGCATTGAAGCTTTCTTT
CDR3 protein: CASSPSGGIEAFF

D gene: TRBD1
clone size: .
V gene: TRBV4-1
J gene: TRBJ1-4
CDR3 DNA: TGCGCCAGCAGGAAAACCGGGACAGGGGGCCGGGGTGAAAAACTGTTTTTT
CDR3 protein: CASRKTGTGGRGEKLFF

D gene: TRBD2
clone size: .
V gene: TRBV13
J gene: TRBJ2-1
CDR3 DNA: TGTGCCAGCAGCTCCGGGACTAGGGTCCTCAATGAGCAGTTCTTC
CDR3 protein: CASSSGTRVLNEQFF

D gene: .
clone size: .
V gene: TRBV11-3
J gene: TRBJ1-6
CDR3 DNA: TGTGCCAGCAGCTTAAGGGGTGCGGGGGCCGATTCACCCCTCCACTTT
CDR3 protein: CASSLRGAGADSPLHF

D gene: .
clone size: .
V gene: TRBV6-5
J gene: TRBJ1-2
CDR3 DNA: TGTGCCAGCAGTTACTCAGTAGCTAACTATGGCTACACCTTC
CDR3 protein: CASSYSVANYGYTF

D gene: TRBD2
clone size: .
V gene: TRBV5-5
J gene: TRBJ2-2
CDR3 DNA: TGTGCCAGCAGGCCGACGCGGGGGTGGTCCGGGGAGCTGTTTTTT
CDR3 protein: CASRPTRGWSGELFF

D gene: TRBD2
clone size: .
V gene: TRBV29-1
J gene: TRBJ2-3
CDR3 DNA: TGCAGCGTTGGAGCAAAATTAAGGCTAGCGGCAGATACGCAGTATTTT
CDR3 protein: CSVGAKLRLAADTQYF

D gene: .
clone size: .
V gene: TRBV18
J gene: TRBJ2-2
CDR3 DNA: TGTGCCAGCTCACCACCCGACCGCTTGAACACCGGGGAGCTGTTTTTT
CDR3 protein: CASSPPDRLNTGELFF

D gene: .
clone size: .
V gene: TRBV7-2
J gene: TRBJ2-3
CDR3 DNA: TGTGCCAGCAGCTTAGACGGAATGGGGACCTTGGCAGATACGCAGTATTTT
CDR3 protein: CASSLDGMGTLADTQYF

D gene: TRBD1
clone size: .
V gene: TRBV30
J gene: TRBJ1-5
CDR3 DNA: TGTGCCTGGAGGCAGGGGGCTGGCGGTCAGCCCCAGCATTTT
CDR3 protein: CAWRQGAGGQPQHF

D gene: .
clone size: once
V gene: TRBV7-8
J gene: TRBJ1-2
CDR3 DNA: TGTGCCAGCAGCGGGCCCTACGGGGGTGGCTACACCTTC
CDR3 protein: CASSGPYGGGYTF

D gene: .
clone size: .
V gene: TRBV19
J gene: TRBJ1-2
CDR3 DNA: TGTGCCAGTATCGAAACAGGGTCCTATGGCTACACCTTC
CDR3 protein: CASIETGSYGYTF

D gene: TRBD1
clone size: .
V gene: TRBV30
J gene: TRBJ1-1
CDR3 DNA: TGTGCCTGGAGTCCGGACAGGGGCGGGAACACTGAAGCTTTCTTT
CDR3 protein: CAWSPDRGGNTEAFF

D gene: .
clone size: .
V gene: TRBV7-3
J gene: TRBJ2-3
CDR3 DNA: TGTGCCAGCAGCTCCACGGGGGGCCGGGGCACAGATACGCAGTATTTT
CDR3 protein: CASSSTGGRGTDTQYF

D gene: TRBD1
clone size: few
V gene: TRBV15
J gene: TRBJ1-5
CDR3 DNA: TGTGCCACCAGCAGGGACAGGAGGTATAGCAATCAGCCCCAGCATTTT
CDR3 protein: CATSRDRRYSNQPQHF

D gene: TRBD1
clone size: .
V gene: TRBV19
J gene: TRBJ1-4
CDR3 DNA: TGTGCCATCTCACCCGGGACAGGGGGTAATGAAAAACTGTTTTTT
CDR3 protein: CAISPGTGGNEKLFF

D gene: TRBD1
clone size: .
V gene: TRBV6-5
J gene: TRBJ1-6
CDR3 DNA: TGTGCCAGCAGTTATTCCGGGACAGATCATCATTCACCCCTCCACTTT
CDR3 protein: CASSYSGTDHHSPLHF

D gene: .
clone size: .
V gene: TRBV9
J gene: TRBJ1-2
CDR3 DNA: TGTGCCAGCAGCGAGGACCAGGGTAACTATGGCTACACCTTC
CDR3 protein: CASSEDQGNYGYTF

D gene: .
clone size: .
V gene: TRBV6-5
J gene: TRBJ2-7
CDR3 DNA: TGTGCCAGCACCGGAGGTGCAGGGTCCTACGAGCAGTACTTC
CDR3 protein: CASTGGAGSYEQYF

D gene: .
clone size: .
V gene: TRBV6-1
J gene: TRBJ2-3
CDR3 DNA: TGTGCCAGCAGTGACAGGAACACTCTCGGCACAGATACGCAGTATTTT
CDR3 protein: CASSDRNTLGTDTQYF

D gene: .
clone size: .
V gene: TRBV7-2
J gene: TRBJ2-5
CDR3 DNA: TGTGCCAGCAGCCCCCATTCAAACGGGGAGACCCAGTACTTC
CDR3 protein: CASSPHSNGETQYF

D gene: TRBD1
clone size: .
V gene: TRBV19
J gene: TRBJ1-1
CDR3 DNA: TGTGCCAGTAGGCCGTGGACAGGGCGGACTACTGAAGCTTTCTTT
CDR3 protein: CASRPWTGRTTEAFF

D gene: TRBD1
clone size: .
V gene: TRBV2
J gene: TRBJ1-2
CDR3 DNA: TGTGCCAGCAGCCCGACAGGGGGGAACTATGGCTACACCTTC
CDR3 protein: CASSPTGGNYGYTF

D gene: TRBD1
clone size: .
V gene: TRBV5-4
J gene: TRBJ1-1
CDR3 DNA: TGTGCCAGCAGCCCGGGGGGAGGGGGCTTCACTGAAGCTTTCTTT
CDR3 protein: CASSPGGGGFTEAFF

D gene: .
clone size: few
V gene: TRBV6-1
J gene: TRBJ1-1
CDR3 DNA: TGTGCCAGCAGTGGCAGGGGCCGCGGGACTCAGGACACTGAAGCTTTCTTT
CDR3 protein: CASSGRGRGTQDTEAFF

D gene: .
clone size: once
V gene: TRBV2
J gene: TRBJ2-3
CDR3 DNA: TGTGCCAGCAGTCTGGGACTTAAGGGAACAGATACGCAGTATTTT
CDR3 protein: CASSLGLKGTDTQYF

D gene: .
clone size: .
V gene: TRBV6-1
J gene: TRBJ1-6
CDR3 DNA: TGTGCCAGCAGTGAAGTCATCAACAGGGAGTCCTCACCCCTCCACTTT
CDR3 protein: CASSEVINRESSPLHF

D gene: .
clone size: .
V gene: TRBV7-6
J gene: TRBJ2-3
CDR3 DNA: TGTGCCAGCAGCCGGAAGGTAGCAGATACGCAGTATTTT
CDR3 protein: CASSRKVADTQYF